Below are 32 T cell receptor beta chains sequenced from a single sample in a study of Graves' ophthalmopathy and Graves' hyperthyroidism (dated 2018 in TCRdb). TCRdb shows the sequencer as Illumina HiSeq 2000. For repertoire sequencing, the TCR beta CDR3 regions were amplified from RNA transcripts. HTBI primers and the Qiagen OneStep RT-PCR kit were used in a first-round RT-PCR, which was followed by a second-round multiplex PCR, size selection and purification. TCRdb reanalyzed the raw reads on its own, using fastp at Q25 for trimming and MiXCR for clone calling, and kept in-frame beta chains. Here each entry gathers all rows of one CDR3 protein and keeps the most common genes and DNA. The sample yields 450,000 or so distinct CDR3 sequences; about an eighth were counted once. The ten most abundant clones make up roughly 10% of the sample. The sequenced sample consisted of blood. These receptors were obtained from a woman in her twenties or thirties with Graves' ophthalmopathy. Donor details come from another sample of the same person, matched by shared clones.

This clonotype has ten or more counts. V gene TRBV27 combines with J gene TRBJ2-7; maybe TRBD1 (8 bases). CDR1 is MNHEY and CDR2 is SMNVEV in the germline V gene (reference sequence). With 4 bases removed from V and 2 bases from J, the gap between germline ends came to 27 bases. The CDR3 loop spans 19 amino acids. The CDR3 coding sequence is TGTGCCAGCAGTTCCAAACAGGGGGATCCCGGGAGGTCTCCCTACGAGCAGTACTTC. This sequence encodes CASSSKQGDPGRSPYEQYF.

This clonotype was seen at least ten times. The chain uses TRBV11-2 and TRBJ1-1; D unclear. This CDR3 has 14 residues. Trimming removed 1 base from V and 4 bases from J, with 10 bases in between. The V gene's germline CDR1 is SGHAT and CDR2 FQNNGV. This CDR3 reads CASSLAASGTEAFF. For the CDR3, the DNA is TGTGCCAGCAGCTTAGCTGCCTCGGGCACTGAAGCTTTCTTT.

This clonotype showed up many times. V and J are TRBV5-5 and TRBJ2-7; possible D gene TRBD1, 6 bases. In germline, CDR1 is SGHKS, CDR2 YYEKEE (reference sequence). This CDR3 comprises 14 residues. V was pared by 1 base and J by 2 bases, with 10 bases between. The CDR3 DNA reads as TGTGCCAGCAGCTTGTCTCCAGGGGCCTACGAGCAGTACTTC. It codes for CASSLSPGAYEQYF.

This clonotype turned up a few times. V gene TRBV3-1 combines with J gene TRBJ1-1, with TRBD1 matching over 7 bases. The CDR3 is 14 amino acids. The trim removed 4 bases at V and 11 bases at J, leaving 13 bases unmatched. CDR1 is LGHDT, CDR2 YNNKEL, per germline (reference sequence). CDR3 nucleotides: TGTGCCAGCAGCCTCGACAGGGCGATGTCGGTTGCTTTCTTT. Translated: CASSLDRAMSVAFF.

A word on this clonotype: Since no conserved phenylalanine or tryptophan closes the CDR3, a read error is the likely cause. The DNA is omitted, as the CDR3 cannot be located on it reliably, and the CDR3 follows TCRdb's listing. The J gene is TRBJ2-2, the V gene TRBV27; the table's D call of TRBD1 was not tested on the DNA. The V gene's germline CDR1 is MNHEY and CDR2 SMNVEV (reference sequence). The CDR3 is made up of 15 amino acids, end residues included. The CDR3 loop reads CASSLGQLNTGELCV.

Many counts were recorded for this clonotype. The J gene is TRBJ1-3, the V gene TRBV28; D is unclear. Germline V gives CDR1 MDHEN, CDR2 SYDVKM. Trimming took 0 bases from V and 0 from J, leaving 6 bases between them. CDR3 length equals 15 residues. The DNA for the CDR3 is TGTGCCAGCAGTTTATGGAGGGTCTCTGGAAACACCATATATTTT. It translates to CASSLWRVSGNTIYF. Full variable domain (remainder filled in from reference TRBV28 and TRBJ1-3): DVKVTQSSRYLVKRTGEKVFLECVQDMDHENMFWYRQDPGLGLRLIYFSYDVKMKEKGDIPEGYSVSREKKERFSLILESASTNQTSMYLCASSLWRVSGNTIYFGEGSWLTVV.

The rearrangement uses TRBV6-2 or TRBV6-3 and TRBJ1-2, with D hard to call. The CDR3 consists of 13 residues. Germline V gene data show CDR1 as MNHEY and CDR2 as SVGEGT. The germline V and J ends were trimmed by 2 bases and 6 bases, with 10 bases remaining between them. CDR3 sequence: CASSYPHGDGYTF. In DNA form, the CDR3 reads TGTGCCAGCAGTTACCCCCATGGAGATGGCTACACCTTC.

This clonotype has a count of ten or more. The rearrangement links TRBV20-1 to TRBJ2-7; TRBD2 agrees at 8 bases. V gave up 5 bases and J gave up 4 bases; unmatched junction bases: 7. CDR1 is DFQATT and CDR2 is SNEGSKA in the germline V gene (reference sequence). CDR3 length equals 13 residues. For the CDR3, the DNA is TGCAGTGCTCTTGGCGGGAGGCGGTACGAGCAGTACTTC. As protein: CSALGGRRYEQYF.

V usage is TRBV12-3 or TRBV12-4 and J usage is TRBJ1-5; possibly TRBD1 for D (6 bases). V lost 4 bases to trimming and J lost 2 bases, with 15 bases between them. This CDR3 contains 16 residues. CDR3 protein: CASSSRWGPGNQPQHF. Here the CDR3 DNA reads TGTGCCAGCAGTTCCCGTTGGGGGCCCGGCAATCAGCCCCAGCATTTT.

This clonotype was seen many times. The V and J genes are TRBV28 and TRBJ2-2, with TRBD2 identical over 11 bases. CDR1 is MDHEN, CDR2 SYDVKM, per germline. The CDR3 contains 17 residues. With 6 bases clipped from V and 0 bases from J, the junction kept 6 bases outside the gene matches. CDR3 sequence (DNA): TGTGCCAGCAGCTCGACTAGCGGGGAAGCGAACACCGGGGAGCTGTTTTTT. Translated: CASSSTSGEANTGELFF.

This clonotype was seen only a few times. This chain links TRBV12-3 or TRBV12-4 with TRBJ1-2; 9 bases fit TRBD1. Trimming removed 6 bases from V and 3 bases from J; junction bases left unmatched: 8. CDR3 size: 15 residues. CDR3 loop: CASSTWDRDHYGYTF. In nucleotides, the CDR3 is TGTGCCAGCAGCACCTGGGACAGGGATCACTATGGCTACACCTTC.

CDR3 amino acids: CASSSGTSGGTGELFF. CDR3 nucleotides: TGTGCCAGCAGCTCGGGGACTAGCGGTGGGACCGGGGAGCTGTTTTTT. The chain carries TRBV7-3 and TRBJ2-2, with 11 bases matching TRBD2. Germline V gene lookup returns CDR1 SGHTA and CDR2 FQGTGA. This CDR3 has 16 amino acids. The V segment lost 4 bases and the J segment 5 bases; nucleotides outside the gene matches: 6.

This clonotype was seen many times. V and J are TRBV27 and TRBJ2-7; 8 bases map to TRBD2. Germline loops: CDR1 MNHEY, CDR2 SMNVEV (reference sequence). J gave up 3 bases and V 6 bases, and 7 bases lay outside the gene matches. The CDR3 is 14 amino acids. The CDR3 nucleotides read TGTGCCAGCAGCCCCGCGGGAGGACACTACGAGCAGTACTTC. Translation gives CASSPAGGHYEQYF.

In its sample, this clonotype was seen many times. The chain couples TRBV24-1 to TRBJ1-5; 7 positions agree with TRBD1. The trim removed 6 bases at V and 0 bases at J, leaving 4 bases unmatched. CDR1 and CDR2 from the germline V gene are KGHDR and SFDVKD. The CDR3 runs to 15 residues. This chain's CDR3 is CATSSGQSSNQPQHF. In DNA form, the CDR3 reads TGTGCCACCAGTTCGGGACAGTCTAGCAATCAGCCCCAGCATTTT.

This clonotype has ten or more counts. The CDR3 nucleotides read TGTGCCAGCAGCTGGGACAGCAGCAATCAGCCCCAGCATTTT. Translating gives CASSWDSSNQPQHF. The chain recombines TRBV7-9 with TRBJ1-5; 7 bases are shared with TRBD1. The CDR3 is 14 residues long. Trimming removed 4 bases from V and 1 base from J; junction bases left unmatched: 1. In germline, CDR1 is SEHNR, CDR2 FQNEAQ (reference sequence).

This sequence joins TRBV6-1 and TRBJ1-2; maybe TRBD1 (6 bases). V dropped 6 bases and J dropped 2 bases, with 10 bases sitting between them. Germline CDR1 and CDR2: MNHNS and SASEGT. The CDR3 has 13 residues. DNA of the CDR3: TGTGCCAGCAGGGGTGGACAGAACTATGGCTACACCTTC. Translated: CASRGGQNYGYTF.

This clonotype was detected ten times or more. The chain joins TRBV10-3 to TRBJ2-7; D is possibly TRBD1 (5 bases). This CDR3 has 14 residues. Germline-derived CDR1 and CDR2 are ENHRY and SYGVKD. V was shortened by 4 bases and J by 3 bases, with 13 bases between the two germline ends. The CDR3 sequence is CAISGSGQGYEQYF. As DNA, the CDR3 is TGTGCCATCAGTGGGAGTGGTCAGGGCTACGAGCAGTACTTC.

Ten or more counts support this clonotype. This chain connects TRBV9 to TRBJ2-5, with D perhaps TRBD1 or TRBD2 (6 bases each). There are 19 residues in the CDR3. V lost 0 bases and J 0 bases, leaving 21 bases between the germline ends. The V gene's germline CDR1 is SGDLS and CDR2 YYNGEE. The CDR3, as DNA: TGTGCCAGCAGCGTAGGGGGGGCTAGCGTTCTTCCCCACCAAGAGACCCAGTACTTC. As protein: CASSVGGASVLPHQETQYF.

This clonotype was picked up many times. V is TRBV24-1 and J is TRBJ2-5; D perhaps matches TRBD2 (6 bases). V was trimmed by 2 bases and J by 3 bases, leaving 27 bases between them. The CDR3 has 20 amino acids. CDR1 is KGHDR and CDR2 is SFDVKD in the germline V gene. CDR3 in amino acids: CATSDSMRGLGPGPEETQYF. CDR3 bases: TGTGCCACCAGTGATTCCATGCGGGGATTGGGGCCCGGACCGGAAGAGACCCAGTACTTC.

This clonotype was seen at least ten times. The rearrangement joins TRBV12-3 or TRBV12-4 to TRBJ1-1; D remains ambiguous. The CDR3 has 13 residues. V lost 7 bases and J lost 2, with 11 bases in between. The CDR3 DNA reads TGTGCCAGCACCTTGGTTAGAAACACTGAAGCTTTCTTT. It codes for CASTLVRNTEAFF.

This clonotype has a count of ten or more. The CDR3 sequence: CSALTSQYLSGANVLTF. CDR3 DNA sequence: TGCAGTGCCTTAACTAGCCAATACCTCTCTGGGGCCAACGTCCTGACTTTC. The gene calls are TRBV20-1 and TRBJ2-6; D might be TRBD2 (6 bases). This CDR3 has 17 residues. The germline V gene encodes CDR1 DFQATT and CDR2 SNEGSKA (reference sequence). V was shortened by 6 bases and J by 0 bases, with 18 bases between the two germline ends.

In this sample, this clonotype turned up many times. The rearrangement uses TRBV6-5 and TRBJ2-5; 7 bases line up with TRBD2. V dropped 1 base and J dropped 2; count of bases not matched to a gene: 4. The CDR3 has 15 amino acids. Germline V gene sequence: CDR1 MNHEY, CDR2 SVGAGI. Here the CDR3 reads CASSYWSGGQETQYF. CDR3 DNA sequence: TGTGCCAGCAGTTACTGGTCGGGAGGTCAAGAGACCCAGTACTTC.

A note on this clonotype: This clone may be a read error of a much larger clone one base away. This chain joins TRBV12-3 or TRBV12-4 and TRBJ1-1; D remains unclear. The CDR3 consists of 15 residues. For the CDR3, the DNA is TGTGCCAGCAGTCAACCCACAGTGGAGAACACTGAAGCTGTCTTT. As protein: CASSQPTVENTEAVF.

The chain employs TRBV20-1 and TRBJ1-2; 7 nucleotides line up with TRBD1. The CDR3 totals 17 residues. Germline assignment: CDR1 DFQATT and CDR2 SNEGSKA (reference sequence). Unmatched junction bases numbered 23, after V lost 5 bases and J lost 8 bases. The CDR3 here is CSAELRPRGTDSLGYTF. The CDR3 region has the DNA TGCAGTGCTGAACTTCGTCCCCGAGGGACAGATTCCTTAGGCTACACCTTC.

This clonotype was seen repeatedly, ten times or more. The chain joins TRBV28 to TRBJ1-5; D is possibly TRBD1 (5 bases). V shed 7 bases and J shed 4 bases, with 14 bases lying between them. The CDR3 extends over 14 amino acids. Germline assignment: CDR1 MDHEN and CDR2 SYDVKM. The CDR3 nucleotides read TGTGCCAGCACTTCGGCAGGGAGAAATCAGCCCCAGCATTTT. As protein: CASTSAGRNQPQHF.

This clonotype was counted ten times or more. The chain links TRBV6-5 to TRBJ1-1; 7 bases align to TRBD1. The CDR3 length is 16 residues. Germline-derived CDR1 and CDR2 are MNHEY and SVGAGI. Germline trimming cut 0 bases from V and 0 bases from J; bases unmatched to any gene: 4. The DNA for the CDR3 is TGTGCCAGCAGTTACTCGATACAGGGGATGAACACTGAAGCTTTCTTT. This translates into CASSYSIQGMNTEAFF.

This clonotype was seen repeatedly, ten times or more. The genes are TRBV24-1 and TRBJ2-2; D remains unclear. In germline, CDR1 is KGHDR, CDR2 SFDVKD. This CDR3 is built from 13 residues. Trimming cost V 5 bases and J 7 bases, with 10 bases left between them. The CDR3 is CATSALWGGELFF. The CDR3 nucleotides are TGTGCCACCAGTGCCCTCTGGGGCGGGGAGCTGTTTTTT.

This clonotype was detected only a few times. V gene TRBV19 combines with J gene TRBJ1-1; a possible D gene is TRBD1 (6 bases). Trimming removed 6 bases from V and 0 bases from J, with 14 bases in between. The CDR3 extends over 15 amino acids. Germline lookup yields CDR1 LNHDA and CDR2 SQIVND (reference sequence). The CDR3 DNA reads as TGTGCCAGTAGACAGGGTTCTTCTCTGAACACTGAAGCTTTCTTT. The encoded protein is CASRQGSSLNTEAFF.

This clonotype was recorded at least ten times. The chain recombines TRBV27 with TRBJ2-5; TRBD2 matches at 12 bases. J gave up 4 bases and V 2 bases, and 5 bases lay outside the gene matches. Germline V gene lookup returns CDR1 MNHEY and CDR2 SMNVEV (reference sequence). CDR3 length: 16 residues. CDR3 loop: CASSLLAGGPGETQYF. CDR3 DNA sequence: TGTGCCAGCAGTTTACTAGCGGGGGGGCCGGGAGAGACCCAGTACTTC.

This clonotype was seen many times. The chain couples TRBV28 to TRBJ2-4; D is undetermined. The CDR3 is 14 amino acids. Per the germline V gene, CDR1 is MDHEN and CDR2 is SYDVKM. Trimming took 5 bases from V and 0 from J, leaving 8 bases between them. The CDR3 region is CASSKNLAKNIQYF. DNA for the CDR3: TGTGCCAGCAGTAAGAATCTAGCCAAAAACATTCAGTACTTC.

This clonotype was seen a few times. V gene TRBV5-1 combines with J gene TRBJ2-2; a weak D match, TRBD1 (5 bases). Trimming left V 5 bases short and J 4 bases short, with 12 bases between. The length of the CDR3 is 14 residues. CDR1 is SGHRS, CDR2 YFSETQ, per germline. CDR3 loop: CASRLLTATGELFF. The CDR3 nucleotides read TGCGCCAGCAGACTATTGACAGCCACCGGGGAGCTGTTTTTT.

This clonotype was found many times. The J gene is TRBJ2-5, the V gene TRBV28; 8 nucleotides agree with TRBD2. J was trimmed by 5 bases and V by 9 bases; bases with no gene match: 8. There are 13 residues in the CDR3. The germline V gene encodes CDR1 MDHEN and CDR2 SYDVKM. CDR3 sequence reads: CASFGGGQETQYF. Here the CDR3 DNA reads TGTGCCAGTTTCGGGGGGGGTCAGGAGACCCAGTACTTC. Drawing the rest from reference TRBV28 and TRBJ2-5, the complete variable domain is DVKVTQSSRYLVKRTGEKVFLECVQDMDHENMFWYRQDPGLGLRLIYFSYDVKMKEKGDIPEGYSVSREKKERFSLILESASTNQTSMYLCASFGGGQETQYFGPGTRLLVL.